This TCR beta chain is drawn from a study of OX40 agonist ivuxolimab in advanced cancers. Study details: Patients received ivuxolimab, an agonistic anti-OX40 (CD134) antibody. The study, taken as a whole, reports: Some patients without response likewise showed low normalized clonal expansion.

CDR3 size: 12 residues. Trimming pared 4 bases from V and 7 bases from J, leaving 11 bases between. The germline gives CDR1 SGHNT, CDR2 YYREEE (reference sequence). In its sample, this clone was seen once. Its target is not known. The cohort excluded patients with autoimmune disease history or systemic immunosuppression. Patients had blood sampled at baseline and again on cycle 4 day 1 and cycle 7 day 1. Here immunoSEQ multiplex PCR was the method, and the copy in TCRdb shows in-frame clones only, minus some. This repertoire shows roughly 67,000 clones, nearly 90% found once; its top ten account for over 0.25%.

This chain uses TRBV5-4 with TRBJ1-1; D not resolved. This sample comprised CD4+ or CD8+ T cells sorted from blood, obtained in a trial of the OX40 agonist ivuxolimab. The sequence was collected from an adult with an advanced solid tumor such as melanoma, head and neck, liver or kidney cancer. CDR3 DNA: TGTGCCAGCAGCCAGGACTCGGGTGAAGCTTTCTTT. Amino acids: CASSQDSGEAFF. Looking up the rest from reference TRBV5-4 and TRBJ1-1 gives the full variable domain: ETGVTQSPTHLIKTRGQQVTLRCSSQSGHNTVSWYQQALGQGPQFIFQYYREEENGRGNFPPRFSGLQFPNYSSELNVNALELDDSALYLCASSQDSGEAFFGQGTRLTVV.